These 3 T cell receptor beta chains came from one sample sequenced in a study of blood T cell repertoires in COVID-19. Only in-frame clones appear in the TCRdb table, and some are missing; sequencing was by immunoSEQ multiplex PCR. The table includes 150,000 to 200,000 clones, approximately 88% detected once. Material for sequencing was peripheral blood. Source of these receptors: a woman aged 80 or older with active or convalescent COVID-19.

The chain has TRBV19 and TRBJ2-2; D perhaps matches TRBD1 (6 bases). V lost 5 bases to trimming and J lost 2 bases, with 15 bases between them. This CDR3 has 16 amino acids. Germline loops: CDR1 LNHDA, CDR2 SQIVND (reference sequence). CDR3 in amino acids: CASSAPGTLNTGELFF. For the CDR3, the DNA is TGTGCCAGTAGTGCCCCCGGGACACTTAACACCGGGGAGCTGTTTTTT.

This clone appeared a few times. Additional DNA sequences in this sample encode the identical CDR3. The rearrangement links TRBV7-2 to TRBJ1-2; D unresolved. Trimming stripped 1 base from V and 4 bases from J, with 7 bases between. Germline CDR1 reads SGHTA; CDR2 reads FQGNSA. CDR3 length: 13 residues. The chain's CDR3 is CASSLVGGYGYTF. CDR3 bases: TGTGCCAGCAGCTTAGTGGGAGGCTATGGCTACACCTTC. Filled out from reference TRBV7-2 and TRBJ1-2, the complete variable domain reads GAGVSQSPSNKVTEKGKDVELRCDPISGHTALYWYRQSLGQGLEFLIYFQGNSAPDKSGLPSDRFSAERTGGSVSTLTIQRTQQEDSAVYLCASSLVGGYGYTFGSGTRLTVV.

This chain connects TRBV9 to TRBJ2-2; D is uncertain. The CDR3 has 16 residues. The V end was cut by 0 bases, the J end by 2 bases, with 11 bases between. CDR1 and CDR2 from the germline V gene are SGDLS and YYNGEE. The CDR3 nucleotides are TGTGCCAGCAGCGTAGGGGCAGGAAGTAACACCGGGGAGCTGTTTTTT. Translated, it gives CASSVGAGSNTGELFF.